This TCR beta chain emerged from a study of T cells of healthy individuals. The germline gives CDR1 KGHDR, CDR2 SFDVKD. V gave up 2 bases and J gave up 6 bases, with 7 bases separating them. This CDR3 is built from 13 residues. On this clonotype itself: A single base separates this from a much larger clone, so it may be a read error.

TCRdb reprocessed the 5' RACE reads with MiXCR, giving one entry per CDR3 protein. Of around 53,000 distinct CDR3 sequences detected, about 14% appear once; the ten largest clones hold 16%. The source of this sequence is a human donor in good health. The chain employs TRBV24-1 and TRBJ2-1; D gene uncertain. The CDR3 DNA sequence: TGTGCCACCAGTGATTCCACGGGCAATGAGCAGTTCTTC. It codes for CATSDSTGNEQFF.